The clone carrying this T cell receptor beta chain was seen a few times. The antigen is not known. Produced via immunoSEQ multiplex PCR; TCRdb's table is partial and in-frame only. The sample lists roughly 140,000 clones; approximately 90% were seen once. The data originate from a study of T cell responses to AZD1222 COVID-19 vaccine. The CDR3 covers 14 residues. Trimming stripped 7 bases from V and 4 bases from J, with 13 bases between. Looked up from germline, CDR1 is MGHDK and CDR2 is SYGVNS. Findings and limits, study-wide: With two AZD1222 doses given, Spike-specific TCR breadth and depth both rose.

The chain employs TRBV25-1 and TRBJ2-2; weak D call: TRBD2 (6 bases). The receptor was derived from an adult who received the AZD1222 COVID-19 vaccine. The sequences come from peripheral blood, collected 28 days after the second AZD1222 dose. The CDR3 nucleotides are TGTGCCAGCAACCGGGACGGGGGCACCGGGGAGCTGTTTTTT. Amino acids: CASNRDGGTGELFF.